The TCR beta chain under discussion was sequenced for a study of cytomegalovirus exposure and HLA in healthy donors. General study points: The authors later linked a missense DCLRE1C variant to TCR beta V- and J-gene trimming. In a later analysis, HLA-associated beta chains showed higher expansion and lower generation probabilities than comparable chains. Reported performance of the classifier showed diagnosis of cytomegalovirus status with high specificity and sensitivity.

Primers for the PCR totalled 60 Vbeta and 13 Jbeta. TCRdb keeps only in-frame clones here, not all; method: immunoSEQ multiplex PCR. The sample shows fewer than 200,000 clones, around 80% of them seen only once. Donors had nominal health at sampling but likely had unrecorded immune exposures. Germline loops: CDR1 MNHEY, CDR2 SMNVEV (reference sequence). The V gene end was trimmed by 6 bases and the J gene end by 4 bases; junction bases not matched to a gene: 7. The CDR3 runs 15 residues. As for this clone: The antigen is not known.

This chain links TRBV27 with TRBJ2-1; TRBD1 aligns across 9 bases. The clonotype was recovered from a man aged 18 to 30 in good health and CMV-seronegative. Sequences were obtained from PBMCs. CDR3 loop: CASRAGTGSYNEQFF. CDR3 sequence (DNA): TGTGCCAGCAGGGCCGGGACAGGGTCGTACAATGAGCAGTTCTTC.